The 3 T cell receptor beta chains listed next were all sequenced from one sample in a study of T-cell memory formation after mild COVID-19. MiXCR, applied by TCRdb to the 5' RACE reads, yields one record per CDR3 protein. Of 350,000 to 400,000 distinct CDR3 sequences listed, about an eighth are singletons. The sample taken for sequencing was PBMCs or a T cell subset sorted from them (not recorded which). These receptors all stem from a man between 18 and 29 years old who had mild COVID-19 (a few samples of this study predate the infection). Cell type and time point are not known.

This clonotype was detected only a few times. The chain carries TRBV6-5 and TRBJ1-6, with D tentatively TRBD1 (5 bases). V lost 2 bases and J 7 bases, leaving 15 bases between the germline ends. CDR1 MNHEY and CDR2 SVGAGI come from the germline V gene. The CDR3 sequence is 16 residues long. Written as DNA, the CDR3 is TGTGCCAGCAGTTACGATCAGGACGGGGGGAATTCACCCCTCCACTTT. Translation gives CASSYDQDGGNSPLHF.

This clonotype has only a few counts. The genes are TRBV15 and TRBJ1-5; possible D gene TRBD1, 6 bases. The CDR3 extends over 16 amino acids. V lost 4 bases to trimming and J lost 4 bases, with 17 bases between them. CDR1 and CDR2 from the germline V gene are LNHNV and YYDKDF (reference sequence). CDR3 residues: CATSKGDGNSNQPQHF. The CDR3 DNA sequence: TGTGCCACCAGCAAGGGGGATGGAAACTCAAATCAGCCCCAGCATTTT.

V usage is TRBV5-8 and J usage is TRBJ2-5; D perhaps matches TRBD1 (6 bases). The CDR3 covers 13 residues. The V gene lost 4 bases and the J gene lost 3 bases, with 10 bases spanning the gap. The germline V gene has CDR1 SGHTS and CDR2 YDEGEE. The CDR3 coding sequence is TGTGCCAGCAGCCGACGGACAGAAGAGACCCAGTACTTC. It specifies CASSRRTEETQYF.